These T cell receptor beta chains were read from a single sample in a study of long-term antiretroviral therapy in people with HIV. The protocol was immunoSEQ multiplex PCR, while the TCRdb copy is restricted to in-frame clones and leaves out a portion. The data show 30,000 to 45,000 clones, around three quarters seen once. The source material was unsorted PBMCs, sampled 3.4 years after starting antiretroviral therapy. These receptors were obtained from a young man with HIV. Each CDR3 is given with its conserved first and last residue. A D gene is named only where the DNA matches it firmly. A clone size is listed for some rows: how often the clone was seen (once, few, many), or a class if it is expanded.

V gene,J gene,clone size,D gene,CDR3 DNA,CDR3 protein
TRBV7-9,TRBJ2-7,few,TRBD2,TGTGCCAGCGAAACGACTAGCGGCCCCGAAGGAGAGCAGTACTTC,CASETTSGPEGEQYF
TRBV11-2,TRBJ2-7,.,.,TGTGCCAGCAGCCCCTCAAGCGAGCAGTACTTC,CASSPSSEQYF
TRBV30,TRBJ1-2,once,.,TGTGCCTGGAGTCCTAGGCGGGATGGCTACACCTTC,CAWSPRRDGYTF
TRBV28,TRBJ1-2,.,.,TGTGCCAGCAGTTTATCCAGGGTTGGGAGGAACTATGGCTACACCTTC,CASSLSRVGRNYGYTF
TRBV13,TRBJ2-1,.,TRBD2,TGTGCCAGCCGGGGACTAGCTAATGAGCAGTTCTTC,CASRGLANEQFF
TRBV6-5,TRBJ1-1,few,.,TGTGCCATCAGGAGGGGGGGGCTGAACACTGAAGCTTTCTTT,CAIRRGGLNTEAFF
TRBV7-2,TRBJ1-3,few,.,TGTGCCAGCAGCTCCCGTTCGGCGAGCTCTGGAAACACCATATATTTT,CASSSRSASSGNTIYF
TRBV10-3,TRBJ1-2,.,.,TGTGCCATCAGTGAGAAGTTGGCAGGGGTCTATGGCTACACCTTC,CAISEKLAGVYGYTF
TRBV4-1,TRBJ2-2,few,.,TGCGCCAGCAGCCGAGGCGGGGAGCTGTTTTTT,CASSRGGELFF
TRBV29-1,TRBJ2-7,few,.,TGCAGCGCCCGGGACAACTACGAGCAGTACTTC,CSARDNYEQYF
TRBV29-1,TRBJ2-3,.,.,TGCAGCGTCGGACTACCGAGGGATACGCAGTATTTT,CSVGLPRDTQYF
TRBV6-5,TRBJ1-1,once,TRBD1,TGTGCCAGCAGTACGACAGGGATGAACACTGAAGCTTTCTTT,CASSTTGMNTEAFF
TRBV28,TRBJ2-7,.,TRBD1,TGTGCCAGCAGCCCAGGGACAGGGGCCCTGCAGTACTTC,CASSPGTGALQYF
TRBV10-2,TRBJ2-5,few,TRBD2,TGCGCCAGCAGCCTAGCGGGAGAGACCCAGTACTTC,CASSLAGETQYF
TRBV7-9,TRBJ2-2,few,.,TGTGCCAGCAGCTTACAGGGCTCAGGAAACACCGGGGAGCTGTTTTTT,CASSLQGSGNTGELFF
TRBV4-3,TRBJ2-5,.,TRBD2,TGCGCCAGCAGCCTGGGACTAGCGGGAGGACGACGGGAGACCCAGTACTTC,CASSLGLAGGRRETQYF
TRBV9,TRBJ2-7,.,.,TGTGCCAGCAGCGTAGGGGCTAGCTCCGAGCAGTACTTC,CASSVGASSEQYF
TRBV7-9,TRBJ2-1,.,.,TGTGCCAGCAGCCCCCGTGGGCGGAGCTCCTACAATGAGCAGTTCTTC,CASSPRGRSSYNEQFF
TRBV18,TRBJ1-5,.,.,TGTGCCAGCTCACCGGGGACTAGCAATCAGCCCCAGCATTTT,CASSPGTSNQPQHF
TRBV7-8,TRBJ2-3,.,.,TGTGCCAGCAGCCTCCCGGAGGCACCAGATACGCAGTATTTT,CASSLPEAPDTQYF
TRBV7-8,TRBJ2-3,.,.,TGTGCCAGCAGCCGGCTATGGGCAGGGGACTCAGATACGCAGTATTTT,CASSRLWAGDSDTQYF
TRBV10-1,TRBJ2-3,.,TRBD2,TGCGCCAGCAGTGCAGGACTAGCGGGACCAGATACGCAGTATTTT,CASSAGLAGPDTQYF
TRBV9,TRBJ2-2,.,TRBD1,TGTGCCAGCAACACGGGACAGACCGGGGAGCTGTTTTTT,CASNTGQTGELFF
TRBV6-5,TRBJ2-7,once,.,TGTGCCGCCGGACAGGGAGGGACCTACGAGCAGTACTTC,CAAGQGGTYEQYF
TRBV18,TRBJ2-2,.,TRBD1,TGTGCCAGCTCACCCGTCGGACAGGGAGGCACCGGGGAGCTGTTTTTT,CASSPVGQGGTGELFF
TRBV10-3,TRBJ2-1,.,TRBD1,TGTGCCATCATGGGACAGGGGTACAATGAGCAGTTCTTC,CAIMGQGYNEQFF
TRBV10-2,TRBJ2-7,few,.,TGCGCCAGCAGTGCGGGACCCTCCTACGAGCAGTACTTC,CASSAGPSYEQYF
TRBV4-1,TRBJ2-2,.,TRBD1,TGCGCCAGCAGCCATCCCGGGACAGCGAACACCGGGGAGCTGTTTTTT,CASSHPGTANTGELFF
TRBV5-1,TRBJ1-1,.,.,TGCGCCAGCAGCTTAAGCAGGGTGGGGAACACTGAAGCTTTCTTT,CASSLSRVGNTEAFF